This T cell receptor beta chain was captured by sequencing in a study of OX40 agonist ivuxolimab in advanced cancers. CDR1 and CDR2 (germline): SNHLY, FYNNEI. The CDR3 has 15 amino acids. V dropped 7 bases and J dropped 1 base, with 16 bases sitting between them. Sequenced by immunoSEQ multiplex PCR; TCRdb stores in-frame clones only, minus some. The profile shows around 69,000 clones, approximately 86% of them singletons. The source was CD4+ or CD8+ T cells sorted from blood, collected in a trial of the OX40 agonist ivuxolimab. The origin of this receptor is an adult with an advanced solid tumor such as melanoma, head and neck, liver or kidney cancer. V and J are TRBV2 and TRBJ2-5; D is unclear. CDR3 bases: TGTGCCAGCACCAGAAGGGCTGGTGGCCAAGAGACCCAGTACTTC. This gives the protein CASTRRAGGQETQYF.